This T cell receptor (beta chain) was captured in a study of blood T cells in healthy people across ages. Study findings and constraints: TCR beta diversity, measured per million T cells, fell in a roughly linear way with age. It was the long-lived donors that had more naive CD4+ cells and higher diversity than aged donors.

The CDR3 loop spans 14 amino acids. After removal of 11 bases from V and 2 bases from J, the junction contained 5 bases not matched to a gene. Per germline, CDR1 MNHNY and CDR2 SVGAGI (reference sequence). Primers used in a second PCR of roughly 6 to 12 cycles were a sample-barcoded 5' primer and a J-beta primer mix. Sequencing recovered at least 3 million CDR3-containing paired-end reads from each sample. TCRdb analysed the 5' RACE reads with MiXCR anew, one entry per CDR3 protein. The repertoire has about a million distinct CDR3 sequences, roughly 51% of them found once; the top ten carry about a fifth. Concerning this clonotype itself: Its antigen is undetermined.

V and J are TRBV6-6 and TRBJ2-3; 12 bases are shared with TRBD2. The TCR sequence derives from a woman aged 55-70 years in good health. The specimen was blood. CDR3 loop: CAGGLAGPTDTQYF. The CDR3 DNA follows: TGTGCCGGAGGACTAGCGGGACCCACAGATACGCAGTATTTT.